This TCR beta chain is from a study of shared clonotypes between healthy human individuals. The protocol was immunoSEQ multiplex PCR, while the TCRdb copy is restricted to in-frame clones and leaves out a portion. The top ten clones hold more than 20% of a sample with about 110,000 clones, approximately 65% of them seen once. The germline V gene has CDR1 MRHNA and CDR2 SNTAGT. There are 16 residues in the CDR3. The V gene lost 0 bases and the J gene lost 3 bases, with 12 bases spanning the gap. The J gene is TRBJ2-1, the V gene TRBV6-4, with a tentative D call TRBD2 (6 bases). Material for sequencing was memory CD8+ T cells sorted from blood. Subset specified: CD45RO+ cells pooled with CCR7-negative TemRA cells. This receptor was taken from a woman in her thirties in good health. The DNA of the CDR3 is TGTGCCAGCAGTGACTCATCGACGGGAGACTACAATGAGCAGTTCTTC. Translating it yields CASSDSSTGDYNEQFF.